Below are 26 T cell receptor beta chains sequenced from a single sample in a study of T cell repertoires in cytomegalovirus infection. These receptors' targets are unknown. TCRdb itself ran the reads through MiXCR, one entry per CDR3 protein. Altogether approximately 600,000 distinct CDR3 sequences are present, 40% being singletons, with the ten largest covering about 46%. Sequencing was performed on cultured PBMCs, taken from culture after CMV antigen stimulation. The receptors derive from a human donor in good health (CMV status not recorded). Some clones in this sample may be carry-over from other donors' samples.

The chain combines TRBV6-1 with TRBJ2-5, with D perhaps TRBD1 or TRBD2 (5 bases each). The CDR3 is made up of 13 amino acids. The germline V gene encodes CDR1 MNHNS and CDR2 SASEGT. The ends were cut back, 4 bases at V and 5 bases at J, with 11 bases in the middle. Here the CDR3 reads CASSAVWGETQYF. CDR3 coding DNA: TGTGCCAGCAGTGCGGTGTGGGGGGAGACCCAGTACTTC.

The V and J genes are TRBV7-2 and TRBJ2-4, with 7 nucleotides matching TRBD1. Germline CDR1 and CDR2: SGHTA and FQGNSA. The CDR3 covers 16 residues. V shed 3 bases and J 3 bases; nucleotides not matched to a gene: 8. CDR3: CASSLTPGTVKNIQYF. DNA for the CDR3: TGTGCCAGCAGCTTGACTCCCGGGACAGTCAAAAACATTCAGTACTTC.

The chain is built from TRBV2 and TRBJ2-5; D is undetermined. CDR1 is SNHLY, CDR2 FYNNEI, per germline. Trimming pared 0 bases from V and 0 bases from J, leaving 5 bases between. The CDR3 has 14 residues. In nucleotides, the CDR3 is TGTGCCAGCAGTGAAGCTAGCTACCAAGAGACCCAGTACTTC. Its translation: CASSEASYQETQYF.

This clonotype was seen once. The gene calls are TRBV2 and TRBJ1-5; D gene unclear. Per germline, CDR1 SNHLY and CDR2 FYNNEI. V shed 6 bases and J shed 5 bases, with 14 bases lying between them. The CDR3 sequence is 14 residues long. The CDR3 spells CASREKFIHQPQHF. CDR3 sequence (DNA): TGTGCCAGCAGGGAAAAATTTATACATCAGCCCCAGCATTTT.

This clonotype came up a few times. This sequence joins TRBV7-9 and TRBJ2-5; no clear D gene. V was trimmed by 5 bases and J by 2 bases, leaving 12 bases between them. The CDR3 is 14 amino acids. The V gene's germline CDR1 is SEHNR and CDR2 FQNEAQ (reference sequence). The chain's CDR3 is CASSPRLQQETQYF. CDR3 DNA sequence: TGTGCCAGCAGCCCGCGACTCCAACAAGAGACCCAGTACTTC.

This clonotype was observed a handful of times. The V and J genes are TRBV6-1 and TRBJ2-6; D gene uncertain. V dropped 2 bases and J dropped 0 bases, with 14 bases sitting between them. CDR1 and CDR2 from the germline V gene are MNHNS and SASEGT. The CDR3 sequence is 18 residues long. The CDR3 DNA reads TGTGCCAGCAGTGAATTTGGCCGCTTGCTCTCTGGGGCCAACGTCCTGACTTTC. This codes for CASSEFGRLLSGANVLTF.

This clonotype was picked up a small number of times. The chain is built from TRBV6-6 and TRBJ1-1, with D unresolved. Trimming took 5 bases from V and 4 from J, leaving 14 bases between them. Germline V gives CDR1 MNHNY, CDR2 SVGAGI (reference sequence). The CDR3 covers 14 residues. The CDR3 nucleotides are TGTGCCAGCAGTCATCATACGAGGAGCACTGAAGCTTTCTTT. It specifies CASSHHTRSTEAFF.

There are a few counts of this clonotype. The V and J genes are TRBV6-6 and TRBJ2-4; tentatively, D is TRBD1 (5 bases). The CDR3 extends over 14 amino acids. Germline CDR1 is MNHNY and CDR2 is SVGAGI (reference sequence). V was shortened by 2 bases and J by 14 bases, with 19 bases between the two germline ends. CDR3 in DNA: TGTGCCAGCAGTTACGACAGCGAATTGGCGGAGAAGTACTTC. Encoded protein: CASSYDSELAEKYF.

The chain has TRBV7-9 and TRBJ2-7; D remains unclear. Trimming cost V 2 bases and J 6 bases, with 14 bases left between them. The CDR3 consists of 14 residues. In germline, CDR1 is SEHNR, CDR2 FQNEAQ (reference sequence). CDR3 region: CASSLPQGGSEQYF. The CDR3 coding sequence is TGTGCCAGCAGCTTACCCCAAGGTGGCAGCGAGCAGTACTTC.

Note on this clonotype: At one end the junction does not follow the germline gene, possibly because of a read error. The J gene is TRBJ1-2, the V gene TRBV4-1; D may be TRBD1 (5 bases). Germline CDR1 reads MGHRA; CDR2 reads YSYEKL. This CDR3 is built from 14 residues. The CDR3 here is CASTLGVLGDGYTF. CDR3 coding DNA: TGTGCCAGCACCCTGGGGGTATTAGGAGATGGCTACACCTTC.

This clonotype has just a few counts. CDR3 bases: TGTGCCAGCAGGAGACGAATATTCGCATCCTACAATGAGCAGTTCTTC. It codes for CASRRRIFASYNEQFF. This chain uses TRBV6-5 with TRBJ2-1; D not certain. The ends were cut back, 6 bases at V and 1 base at J, with 16 bases in the middle. CDR1 MNHEY and CDR2 SVGAGI come from the germline V gene. The CDR3 is 16 residues long.

The chain carries TRBV7-2 and TRBJ2-3, with D hard to call. CDR1 is SGHTA, CDR2 FQGNSA, per germline. The CDR3 totals 16 residues. Trimming pared 5 bases from V and 7 bases from J, leaving 22 bases between. The CDR3 here is CASSPQVGSARNTQYF. The CDR3 DNA sequence: TGTGCCAGCAGCCCCCAGGTGGGATCCGCCAGGAATACGCAGTATTTT.

This clonotype was recorded a few times. The chain carries TRBV20-1 and TRBJ1-6; the D is unclear. In germline, CDR1 is DFQATT, CDR2 SNEGSKA (reference sequence). The CDR3 loop spans 14 amino acids. CDR3 DNA sequence: TGCAGCCTCCATGAGGGAACATACGGTTCACCCCTCCACTTT. Translating gives CSLHEGTYGSPLHF.

The chain joins TRBV7-2 to TRBJ2-1; D is undetermined. From germline, CDR1 is SGHTA and CDR2 FQGNSA. CDR3 length: 14 amino acids. Deletions cut 7 bases from V and 2 bases from J, with 12 bases between. The CDR3 DNA reads TGTGCCAGCACCTTGGATGCCCCCTACAATGAGCAGTTCTTC. Its protein product is CASTLDAPYNEQFF. The full variable domain, its missing parts supplied by reference TRBV7-2 and TRBJ2-1, is GAGVSQSPSNKVTEKGKDVELRCDPISGHTALYWYRQSLGQGLEFLIYFQGNSAPDKSGLPSDRFSAERTGGSVSTLTIQRTQQEDSAVYLCASTLDAPYNEQFFGPGTRLTVL.

The chain carries TRBV4-1 and TRBJ2-1; perhaps TRBD2 as D (5 bases). Germline CDR1 is MGHRA and CDR2 is YSYEKL. V shed 4 bases and J shed 8 bases, with 18 bases lying between them. The CDR3 runs to 15 residues. In DNA form, the CDR3 reads TGCGCCAGCAGCCGTCTAGGTTGGAGGATCGATGAGCAGTTCTTC. Its protein product is CASSRLGWRIDEQFF.

The chain links TRBV12-3 or TRBV12-4 to TRBJ2-1; the match to TRBD2 covers 9 bases. Trimming took 5 bases from V and 12 from J; bases not matched to a gene: 5. The CDR3 is made up of 12 amino acids. CDR3 sequence reads: CASSAGGLWQFF. The DNA for the CDR3 is TGTGCCAGCAGTGCGGGAGGGCTTTGGCAGTTCTTC.

The genes are TRBV7-2 and TRBJ2-7; the D gene is possibly TRBD2 (5 bases). The CDR3 is made up of 14 amino acids. The V gene's germline CDR1 is SGHTA and CDR2 FQGNSA. With 4 bases removed from V and 3 bases from J, the gap between germline ends came to 13 bases. This chain's CDR3 is CASSYPKRSYEQYF. CDR3 DNA: TGTGCCAGCAGCTACCCAAAGCGGAGCTACGAGCAGTACTTC.

This clonotype was counted between two and nine times. The chain couples TRBV7-9 to TRBJ1-4; D possibly corresponds to TRBD1 (6 bases). Per the germline V gene, CDR1 is SEHNR and CDR2 is FQNEAQ (reference sequence). This CDR3 comprises 15 residues. Between the trimmed V and J ends, which lost 5 bases and 5 bases, there was a span of 15 bases. This chain's CDR3 is CASSPRGAINEKLFF. The DNA of the CDR3 is TGTGCCAGCAGCCCAAGGGGGGCTATCAATGAAAAACTGTTTTTT.

The V gene is TRBV19, the J gene TRBJ2-5; 8 bases align to TRBD1. V lost 5 bases to trimming and J lost 1 base; unmatched junction nucleotides: 3. The length of the CDR3 is 14 residues. Germline V gene data show CDR1 as LNHDA and CDR2 as SQIVND (reference sequence). Here the CDR3 reads CASSDDRGQETQYF. CDR3 bases: TGTGCCAGTAGTGATGACAGGGGCCAAGAGACCCAGTACTTC. Full variable domain (missing parts from reference TRBV19 and TRBJ2-5): DGGITQSPKYLFRKEGQNVTLSCEQNLNHDAMYWYRQDPGQGLRLIYYSQIVNDFQKGDIAEGYSVSREKKESFPLTVTSAQKNPTAFYLCASSDDRGQETQYFGPGTRLLVL.

This clonotype was seen only a few times. The chain employs TRBV7-2 and TRBJ2-3, with D maybe TRBD1 (5 bases). Germline V gene sequence: CDR1 SGHTA, CDR2 FQGNSA. CDR3 length: 15 residues. Trimming took 7 bases from V and 1 from J, leaving 15 bases between them. CDR3 in DNA: TGTGCCAGCAACCCCGGGTTGGGGCGCACAGATACGCAGTATTTT. Its protein product is CASNPGLGRTDTQYF.

J is TRBJ2-3 and V is TRBV2; D is undetermined. In germline, CDR1 is SNHLY, CDR2 FYNNEI. The CDR3 consists of 17 residues. Trimming removed 5 bases from V and 0 bases from J, with 18 bases in between. The CDR3 protein is CASSRHLLRSSTDTQYF. In nucleotides, the CDR3 is TGTGCCAGCAGTCGCCACTTATTACGAAGCAGCACAGATACGCAGTATTTT.

This chain uses TRBV7-9 with TRBJ2-3, with D uncertain. The CDR3 is 15 residues long. Germline V gene sequence: CDR1 SEHNR, CDR2 FQNEAQ (reference sequence). V was trimmed by 5 bases and J by 1 base, leaving 13 bases between them. The CDR3 nucleotides read TGTGCCAGCAGCCTAACGTTGTCTGGCACAGATACGCAGTATTTT. It encodes CASSLTLSGTDTQYF.

The J gene is TRBJ2-5, the V gene TRBV11-2; no clear D gene. This CDR3 has 12 amino acids. The V end was cut by 4 bases, the J end by 3 bases, with 6 bases between. CDR1 and CDR2 (germline): SGHAT, FQNNGV. Here the CDR3 reads CASSWQKETQYF. For the CDR3, the DNA is TGTGCCAGCAGCTGGCAGAAAGAGACCCAGTACTTC. The whole variable domain, remainder taken from reference TRBV11-2 and TRBJ2-5, is EAGVAQSPRYKIIEKRQSVAFWCNPISGHATLYWYQQILGQGPKLLIQFQNNGVVDDSQLPKDRFSAERLKGVDSTLKIQPAKLEDSAVYLCASSWQKETQYFGPGTRLLVL.

In its sample, this clonotype was seen once. This chain connects TRBV12-3 or TRBV12-4 to TRBJ2-3; D possibly matches TRBD1 or TRBD2 (5 bases each). V was trimmed by 4 bases and J by 1 base, leaving 15 bases between them. There are 16 residues in the CDR3. Written as DNA, the CDR3 is TGTGCCAGCAGTTCCGGTGGCAGGGACCGCACAGATACGCAGTATTTT. Encoded protein: CASSSGGRDRTDTQYF.

This chain joins TRBV7-8 and TRBJ2-5; D gene unclear. CDR1 and CDR2 from the germline V gene are SGHVS and FQNEAQ. The V end was cut by 0 bases, the J end by 1 base, with 6 bases between. CDR3 length: 14 amino acids. CDR3 in DNA: TGTGCCAGCAGCTTAGCCGAGTCCCAAGAGACCCAGTACTTC. Its translation is CASSLAESQETQYF.

The CDR3 protein is CATSTRGVTVTQYF. CDR3 in DNA: TGTGCCACCAGCACCCGGGGGGTAACTGTTACGCAGTATTTT. The chain links TRBV15 to TRBJ2-3, with 7 bases that match TRBD2. Unmatched junction bases numbered 9, after V lost 4 bases and J lost 8 bases. CDR1 LNHNV and CDR2 YYDKDF come from the germline V gene (reference sequence). The CDR3 has 14 residues. The variable domain in full, with the rest retrieved from reference TRBV15 and TRBJ2-3, is DAMVIQNPRYQVTQFGKPVTLSCSQTLNHNVMYWYQQKSSQAPKLLFHYYDKDFNNEADTPDNFQSRRPNTSFCFLDIRSPGLGDTAMYLCATSTRGVTVTQYFGPGTRLTVL.